This T cell receptor (beta chain) was recorded in a study of T cells in Graves' hyperthyroidism and ophthalmopathy. Stable disease denoted Graves' hyperthyroidism without ophthalmopathy progression within 18 months. RNA transcripts were the template for amplifying TCR beta CDR3 regions. HTBI primers drove first-round RT-PCR of the TCR CDR3. One entry per CDR3 protein, called by TCRdb with MiXCR from the multiplex PCR reads. The table has about 610,000 distinct CDR3 sequences, 35% to 55% seen once. The V end lost 5 bases, the J end lost 6 bases, and 26 bases lay between the germline ends. The germline V gene has CDR1 SEHNR and CDR2 FQNEAQ (reference sequence). The CDR3 has 17 amino acids.

Source material: peripheral blood or thyroid tissue (not recorded which). This sequence joins TRBV7-9 and TRBJ2-7; D possibly corresponds to TRBD1 (6 bases). The sequence came from a woman aged 18-29 years with Graves' hyperthyroidism. CDR3 residues: CASSQREVGATEGEQYF. CDR3 DNA: TGTGCCAGCAGCCAAAGGGAAGTGGGGGCAACTGAAGGCGAGCAGTACTTC.